Listed here are 28 T cell receptor beta chains from one sample, sequenced in a study of identical twins. MiXCR, run by TCRdb on the 5' RACE reads, gives a single entry per CDR3 protein. Of 450,000 or so distinct CDR3 sequences listed, more than 13% were seen once; the top ten hold approximately 0.9%. The sample was also reused in another study, on yellow fever vaccine responses in identical twins.

The source material was CD4+ T cells sorted from blood. Source of these receptors: a woman between 18 and 29 years old in good health.

This clonotype appeared many times. V is TRBV5-1 and J is TRBJ1-1; 9 bases fit TRBD1. The CDR3 has 18 residues. Trimming removed 4 bases from V and 1 base from J; junction bases left unmatched: 14. In germline, CDR1 is SGHRS, CDR2 YFSETQ. The CDR3 sequence: CASSPYTGGAFENTEAFF. For the CDR3, the DNA is TGCGCCAGCAGCCCTTATACAGGGGGCGCGTTTGAGAACACTGAAGCTTTCTTT.

This clonotype has ten or more counts. The rearrangement uses TRBV3-1 and TRBJ2-5; TRBD1 matches at 8 bases. The CDR3 consists of 14 residues. V shed 3 bases, J shed 3 bases, and the junction held 3 bases outside the gene matches. Per the germline V gene, CDR1 is LGHDT and CDR2 is YNNKEL (reference sequence). The CDR3 nucleotides are TGTGCCAGCAGCCAGGGACAGGTAAAAGAGACCCAGTACTTC. Protein: CASSQGQVKETQYF.

This clonotype was seen a few times. The chain combines TRBV12-3 or TRBV12-4 with TRBJ2-2, with D possibly TRBD2 on 5 matching bases. The CDR3 totals 17 residues. Trimming removed 1 base from V and 3 bases from J, with 15 bases in between. The CDR3 DNA reads TGTGCCAGCAGTTTAGACGCGGGTGTAGGTTACACCGGGGAGCTGTTTTTT. Translation: CASSLDAGVGYTGELFF.

This chain uses TRBV18 with TRBJ1-2, with D possibly TRBD1 on 6 matching bases. From germline, CDR1 is KGHSH and CDR2 LQKENI. This CDR3 is built from 13 residues. Between the trimmed V and J ends, which lost 3 bases and 4 bases, there was a span of 9 bases. The CDR3 loop is CASSPGQTYGYTF. CDR3 nucleotides: TGTGCCAGCTCACCTGGACAGACCTATGGCTACACCTTC.

This clonotype was observed a few times. This chain joins TRBV12-3 or TRBV12-4 and TRBJ2-7, with TRBD2 identical over 9 bases. V trimming: 5 bases; J trimming: 4 bases; junction bases outside the gene matches: 12. The CDR3 has 16 amino acids. CDR3 nucleotides: TGTGCCAGCAGTCCAGGGTCTAGCGGGACGCTTTACGAGCAGTACTTC. Translated: CASSPGSSGTLYEQYF.

This clonotype was counted ten times or more. This sequence joins TRBV29-1 and TRBJ1-2; 7 nucleotides line up with TRBD1. V gave up 6 bases and J gave up 7 bases; unmatched junction bases: 5. CDR1 is SQVTM, CDR2 ANQGSEA, per germline. The CDR3 is 11 amino acids. CDR3 protein: CSVGQPGGYTF. The CDR3 bases are TGCAGCGTGGGACAGCCGGGTGGCTACACCTTC.

The V gene is TRBV30, the J gene TRBJ2-5, with 9 bases lining up with TRBD1. With V trimmed by 3 bases and J by 5 bases, 16 bases remained unmatched. Germline V CDR1 and CDR2: GTSNPN, SVGIG (reference sequence). The CDR3 is 17 amino acids. The CDR3 DNA follows: TGTGCCTGGAGCAGGGACAGGGAGACCGAGTTGGGGGAGACCCAGTACTTC. Its translation: CAWSRDRETELGETQYF.

This chain joins TRBV28 and TRBJ1-2; D ambiguous. CDR3 length equals 13 residues. The V end was cut by 4 bases, the J end by 3 bases, with 9 bases between. CDR1 and CDR2 from the germline V gene are MDHEN and SYDVKM. The CDR3 bases are TGTGCCAGCAGTTCCTTTGGAGACTATGGCTACACCTTC. Residues: CASSSFGDYGYTF.

The chain combines TRBV15 with TRBJ2-7; 8 bases are a match to TRBD1. Per germline, CDR1 LNHNV and CDR2 YYDKDF (reference sequence). The CDR3 has 15 residues. The junction had 7 bases not matched to a gene; V was cut back by 0 bases and J by 6 bases. CDR3 loop: CATSRDRPGGGEQYF. CDR3 nucleotides: TGTGCCACCAGCAGAGATCGGCCAGGGGGCGGCGAGCAGTACTTC.

To note about this clonotype: A much larger clonotype is one base distant, so this may be a read error. The rearrangement joins TRBV2 to TRBJ2-1, with 10 bases fitting TRBD1. Looked up from germline, CDR1 is SNHLY and CDR2 is FYNNEI. V lost 7 bases and J lost 6; bases outside the gene matches: 3. The CDR3 contains 13 residues. CDR3 residues: CASKGQGSNEQFF. CDR3 bases: TGTGCCAGCAAGGGACAGGGGAGCAATGAGCAGTTCTTC.

This clonotype was seen only a few times. This sequence joins TRBV24-1 and TRBJ2-1; TRBD1 aligns across 11 bases. CDR1 and CDR2 (germline): KGHDR, SFDVKD. This CDR3 contains 14 residues. V gave up 9 bases and J gave up 8 bases; unmatched junction bases: 8. The CDR3 bases are TGTGCCACCGCGGGGACAGGGGGGAGGGATGAGCAGTTCTTC. Its translation: CATAGTGGRDEQFF.

The chain combines TRBV3-1 with TRBJ2-2, with D tentatively TRBD1 (5 bases). Germline-derived CDR1 and CDR2 are LGHDT and YNNKEL (reference sequence). This CDR3 has 15 amino acids. V was shortened by 4 bases and J by 3 bases, with 12 bases between the two germline ends. For the CDR3, the DNA is TGTGCCAGCAGCCCCCGAATCAGGGACACCGGGGAGCTGTTTTTT. This encodes CASSPRIRDTGELFF.

The chain joins TRBV12-3 or TRBV12-4 to TRBJ2-2, with D possibly being TRBD2 (5 bases). There are 14 residues in the CDR3. Trimming left V 6 bases short and J 1 base short, with 9 bases between. CDR3 coding DNA: TGTGCCAGCAGGAAACTAGAGAACACCGGGGAGCTGTTTTTT. The encoded protein is CASRKLENTGELFF.

At least ten counts were recorded for this clonotype. The chain employs TRBV28 and TRBJ2-1; either TRBD1 or TRBD2 may fit D (5 bases each). CDR3 length equals 13 residues. Trimming pared 2 bases from V and 5 bases from J, leaving 7 bases between. Germline assignment: CDR1 MDHEN and CDR2 SYDVKM. The CDR3 coding sequence is TGTGCCAGCAGTTTAAGAGGGGACAATGAGCAGTTCTTC. Amino acids: CASSLRGDNEQFF. Based on the CDR3 plus reference TRBV28 and TRBJ2-1, the full variable domain is DVKVTQSSRYLVKRTGEKVFLECVQDMDHENMFWYRQDPGLGLRLIYFSYDVKMKEKGDIPEGYSVSREKKERFSLILESASTNQTSMYLCASSLRGDNEQFFGPGTRLTVL.

This clonotype was seen more than once but under ten times. The CDR3 DNA is TGCAGTGCTAGAGTAAGGGGAGTCGGGGAGCTGTTTTTT. It encodes CSARVRGVGELFF. V usage is TRBV20-1 and J usage is TRBJ2-2, with D possibly being TRBD1 or TRBD2 (5 bases each). Per germline, CDR1 DFQATT and CDR2 SNEGSKA (reference sequence). Trimming pared 1 base from V and 7 bases from J, leaving 10 bases between. CDR3 length equals 13 residues.

This clonotype was seen a handful of times. The rearrangement uses TRBV25-1 and TRBJ2-7; TRBD1 matches at 8 bases. Unmatched junction bases numbered 5, after V lost 4 bases and J lost 3 bases. The CDR3 runs to 14 residues. The germline V gene has CDR1 MGHDK and CDR2 SYGVNS. CDR3 sequence reads: CASSARTGSYEQYF. The CDR3 region has the DNA TGTGCCAGCAGTGCCCGGACAGGGAGCTACGAGCAGTACTTC.

V usage is TRBV28 and J usage is TRBJ2-5, with unresolved D. Germline V gene sequence: CDR1 MDHEN, CDR2 SYDVKM. CDR3 size: 15 residues. V lost 5 bases to trimming and J lost 5 bases, with 18 bases between them. In DNA, the CDR3 is TGTGCCAGCAGTGTATCCGCCAAGGGTGTGGAGACCCAGTACTTC. The encoded protein is CASSVSAKGVETQYF.

This clonotype was detected a few times. The chain joins TRBV12-3 or TRBV12-4 to TRBJ2-7, with 8 bases lining up with TRBD1. Losses at the gene ends were 3 bases for V and 7 bases for J; bases not matched to a gene: 8. This CDR3 has 14 residues. This chain's CDR3 is CASSFLQGAHEQYF. In nucleotides, the CDR3 is TGTGCCAGCAGTTTTTTGCAGGGGGCGCATGAGCAGTACTTC.

This clonotype was seen only a few times. The V gene is TRBV4-3, the J gene TRBJ2-7; 8 positions agree with TRBD2. The V gene's germline CDR1 is LGHNA and CDR2 YSLEER. J lost 3 bases, V lost 1 base, and 5 bases had no gene match. The CDR3 is 15 residues long. This CDR3 is CASSQVPSGGYEQYF. As DNA, the CDR3 is TGCGCCAGCAGCCAAGTGCCCAGCGGGGGCTACGAGCAGTACTTC.

This chain links TRBV3-1 with TRBJ2-2, with 12 bases lining up with TRBD2. Germline V CDR1 and CDR2: LGHDT, YNNKEL (reference sequence). V lost 3 bases and J lost 1; bases outside the gene matches: 6. The CDR3 extends over 18 amino acids. The CDR3, as DNA: TGTGCCAGCAGCCACCCGACTAGCGGGGGCCGGAACACCGGGGAGCTGTTTTTT. This translates into CASSHPTSGGRNTGELFF.

The table lists this clonotype with a few counts. The chain links TRBV11-3 to TRBJ2-3; no clear D. CDR1 and CDR2 from the germline V gene are SGHNT and YENEEA. The germline V and J ends were trimmed by 0 bases and 6 bases, with 7 bases remaining between them. This CDR3 has 13 amino acids. CDR3 in DNA: TGTGCCAGCAGCTTAGATGACGGGGATACGCAGTATTTT. Residues: CASSLDDGDTQYF.

Ten or more counts support this clonotype. The genes are TRBV5-5 and TRBJ2-3; TRBD2 aligns across 7 bases. Germline V gene lookup returns CDR1 SGHKS and CDR2 YYEKEE (reference sequence). V was clipped by 4 bases and J by 1 base; unmatched bases: 6. The CDR3 extends over 15 amino acids. Here the CDR3 DNA reads TGTGCCAGCAGCCTGGACGCGGGGGGCACAGATACGCAGTATTTT. This gives the protein CASSLDAGGTDTQYF.

This clonotype was seen a few times. This sequence joins TRBV7-3 and TRBJ2-2; TRBD2 agrees at 7 bases. The CDR3 extends over 15 amino acids. Germline V gene lookup returns CDR1 SGHTA and CDR2 FQGTGA. V lost 1 base, J lost 4 bases, and 3 bases stayed unmatched. For the CDR3, the DNA is TGTGCCAGCAGCTTAAAGCCGGGGGGCACCGGGGAGCTGTTTTTT. Residues: CASSLKPGGTGELFF.

J is TRBJ2-2 and V is TRBV12-3 or TRBV12-4, with 8 bases lining up with TRBD2. The ends lost 5 bases at V and 6 bases at J; junction bases unmatched: 5. There are 14 residues in the CDR3. This CDR3 is CASSAFGGAGELFF. Here the CDR3 DNA reads TGTGCCAGCAGTGCCTTCGGGGGGGCCGGGGAGCTGTTTTTT.

This clonotype occurred many times. The chain recombines TRBV5-1 with TRBJ2-3, with D perhaps TRBD1 (5 bases). Germline loops: CDR1 SGHRS, CDR2 YFSETQ. Trimming shortened V by 4 bases and J by 3 bases, and 9 bases separated the two germline ends. There are 13 residues in the CDR3. The CDR3: CASSPRQTDTQYF. Written as DNA, the CDR3 is TGCGCCAGCAGCCCGAGACAGACAGATACGCAGTATTTT.

This clonotype appeared a single time. The chain links TRBV7-9 to TRBJ1-6; D perhaps matches TRBD1 (6 bases). Trimming took off 5 bases at V and 9 bases at J, with 20 bases between the two ends. CDR1 is SEHNR and CDR2 is FQNEAQ in the germline V gene (reference sequence). This CDR3 has 16 amino acids. DNA for the CDR3: TGTGCCAGCAGCCCGCTGACAGGAGGAGTGGTTTCACCCCTCCACTTT. It encodes CASSPLTGGVVSPLHF.

In its sample, this clonotype was seen many times. The chain couples TRBV5-1 to TRBJ2-3; D call uncertain. Germline V CDR1 and CDR2: SGHRS, YFSETQ. There are 14 residues in the CDR3. The ends were cut back, 0 bases at V and 1 base at J, with 6 bases in the middle. The CDR3 loop is CASSLVLGTDTQYF. CDR3 bases: TGCGCCAGCAGCTTGGTGTTGGGCACAGATACGCAGTATTTT.

In its sample, this clonotype was seen a few times. This chain links TRBV10-3 with TRBJ2-1; D may be TRBD2 (5 bases). The CDR3 loop spans 13 amino acids. Germline assignment: CDR1 ENHRY and CDR2 SYGVKD. The germline V and J ends were trimmed by 10 bases and 4 bases, with 14 bases remaining between them. The CDR3 DNA sequence: TGTGCCACCCGTAGCGATTCATACAATGAGCAGTTCTTC. The encoded protein is CATRSDSYNEQFF.